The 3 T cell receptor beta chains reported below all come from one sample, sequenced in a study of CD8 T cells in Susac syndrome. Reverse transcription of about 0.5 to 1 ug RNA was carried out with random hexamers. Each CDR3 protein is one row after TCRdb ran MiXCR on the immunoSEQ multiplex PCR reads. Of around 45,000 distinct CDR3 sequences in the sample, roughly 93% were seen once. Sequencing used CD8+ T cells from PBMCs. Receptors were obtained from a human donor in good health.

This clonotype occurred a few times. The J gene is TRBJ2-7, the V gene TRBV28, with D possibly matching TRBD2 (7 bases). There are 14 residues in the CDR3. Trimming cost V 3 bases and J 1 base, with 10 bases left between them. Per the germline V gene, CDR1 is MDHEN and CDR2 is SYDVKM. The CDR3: CASSFRGGSYEQYF. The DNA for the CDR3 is TGTGCCAGCAGTTTTAGGGGGGGGTCCTACGAGCAGTACTTC.

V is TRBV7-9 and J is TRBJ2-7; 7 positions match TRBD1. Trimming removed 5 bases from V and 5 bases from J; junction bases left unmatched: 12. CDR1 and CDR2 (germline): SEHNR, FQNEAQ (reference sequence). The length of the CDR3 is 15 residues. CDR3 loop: CASSGDSPKDHEQYF. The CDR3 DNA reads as TGTGCCAGCAGCGGGGACAGTCCCAAGGACCACGAGCAGTACTTC.

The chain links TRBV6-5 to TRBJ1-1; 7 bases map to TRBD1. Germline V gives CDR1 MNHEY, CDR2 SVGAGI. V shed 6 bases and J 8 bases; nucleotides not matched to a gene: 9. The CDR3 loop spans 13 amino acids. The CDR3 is CASSRGQRAEAFF. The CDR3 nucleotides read TGTGCCAGCAGCCGGGGACAGAGAGCCGAAGCTTTCTTT.